The 24 T cell receptor beta chains below were found in one sample sequenced in a study of T cell responses to AZD1222 COVID-19 vaccine. Sequencing was performed with immunoSEQ multiplex PCR; in TCRdb, only in-frame clones are kept and a portion is missing. Found here are more than 85,000 clones, about four fifths of them singletons; the top ten hold 5%. Source: peripheral blood, taken on day 0 of AZD1222 vaccination. Receptor source: an adult in good health.

In its sample, this clone was seen a few times. The chain joins TRBV29-1 to TRBJ1-2; D is undetermined. This CDR3 comprises 11 residues. In germline, CDR1 is SQVTM, CDR2 ANQGSEA. The V and J ends lost 3 bases and 3 bases respectively, with 5 bases between them. CDR3 DNA: TGCAGCGTTGAGACCCACTATGGCTACACCTTC. It is translated as CSVETHYGYTF.

The rearrangement joins TRBV19 to TRBJ1-1; TRBD1 aligns across 8 bases. The germline CDR1 and CDR2 sequences are LNHDA and SQIVND (reference sequence). CDR3 length: 16 amino acids. Losses at the gene ends were 7 bases for V and 0 bases for J; bases not matched to a gene: 10. CDR3 region: CASITGTGPMNTEAFF. CDR3 in DNA: TGTGCCAGTATTACCGGGACAGGTCCCATGAACACTGAAGCTTTCTTT.

This chain links TRBV4-3 with TRBJ1-1; D ambiguous. The V end lost 3 bases, the J end lost 1 base, and 12 bases lay between the germline ends. The germline V gene has CDR1 LGHNA and CDR2 YSLEER. This CDR3 spans 15 amino acids. The DNA for the CDR3 is TGCGCCAGCAGCCAGGATCCAGGCGAGAACACTGAAGCTTTCTTT. Translating gives CASSQDPGENTEAFF.

The chain links TRBV10-2 to TRBJ2-7; TRBD1 is a possible D gene (6 bases). Germline V CDR1 and CDR2: WSHSY, SAAADI. The CDR3 has 14 residues. The germline V and J ends were trimmed by 3 bases and 2 bases, with 11 bases remaining between them. CDR3 residues: CASSEQGIAYEQYF. The CDR3 DNA reads as TGCGCCAGCAGTGAACAGGGTATCGCCTACGAGCAGTACTTC.

This clone occurred once. The V and J genes are TRBV7-9 and TRBJ2-1, with 13 bases fitting TRBD2. The CDR3 runs 14 residues. After removal of 6 bases from V and 7 bases from J, the junction contained 3 bases not matched to a gene. Germline V gene sequence: CDR1 SEHNR, CDR2 FQNEAQ (reference sequence). In DNA form, the CDR3 reads TGTGCCAGCAGACTAGCGGGGGGGTATAATGAGCAGTTCTTC. This sequence encodes CASRLAGGYNEQFF.

This clone has only a few counts. The chain recombines TRBV29-1 with TRBJ2-3; D is tentatively TRBD1 or TRBD2 (5 bases each). This CDR3 is 14 amino acids long. The ends were cut back, 4 bases at V and 3 bases at J, with 14 bases in the middle. Germline assignment: CDR1 SQVTM and CDR2 ANQGSEA. The CDR3 sequence: CSVGGVTDTDTQYF. Written as DNA, the CDR3 is TGCAGCGTTGGAGGGGTGACAGATACAGATACGCAGTATTTT.

The chain uses TRBV15 and TRBJ1-2, with D hard to call. With 0 bases removed from V and 4 bases from J, the gap between germline ends came to 0 bases. The CDR3 sequence is 11 residues long. Per the germline V gene, CDR1 is LNHNV and CDR2 is YYDKDF (reference sequence). Written as DNA, the CDR3 is TGTGCCACCAGCAGAGACTATGGCTACACCTTC. This translates into CATSRDYGYTF.

This clone appeared a few times. CDR3 sequence reads: CASIAGSGNTIYF. CDR3 DNA sequence: TGTGCCAGCATTGCAGGGTCTGGAAACACCATATATTTT. The chain combines TRBV7-9 with TRBJ1-3, with D possibly matching TRBD1 (5 bases). V dropped 7 bases and J dropped 1 base, with 8 bases sitting between them. Germline assignment: CDR1 SEHNR and CDR2 FQNEAQ (reference sequence). The CDR3 is 13 amino acids.

The V call is TRBV13, the J call TRBJ1-1; D is uncertain. CDR1 is PRHDT and CDR2 is FYEKMQ in the germline V gene (reference sequence). This CDR3 region has 14 residues. The V gene lost 5 bases and the J gene lost 0 bases, with 10 bases spanning the gap. In nucleotides, the CDR3 is TGTGCCAGCAGCCTGGCGTGGCTGAACACTGAAGCTTTCTTT. Residues: CASSLAWLNTEAFF. Supplemented by reference TRBV13 and TRBJ1-1, the full variable domain reads AAGVIQSPRHLIKEKRETATLKCYPIPRHDTVYWYQQGPGQDPQFLISFYEKMQSDKGSIPDRFSAQQFSDYHSELNMSSLELGDSALYFCASSLAWLNTEAFFGQGTRLTVV.

V gene TRBV3-1 (or the pseudogene TRBV3-2) combines with J gene TRBJ2-3, with a possible D match to TRBD2 (6 bases). This CDR3 region has 16 residues. Trimming shortened V by 2 bases and J by 5 bases, and 17 bases separated the two germline ends. Germline V CDR1 and CDR2: LGHDT, YNNKEL (reference sequence). The CDR3 protein is CASSQLSLGGKDTQYF. The CDR3 DNA reads TGTGCCAGCAGCCAACTTTCGTTGGGGGGAAAAGATACGCAGTATTTT.

The rearrangement joins TRBV7-2 to TRBJ1-5; D is perhaps TRBD1 (5 bases). Germline values: CDR1 SGHTA, CDR2 FQGNSA. V dropped 3 bases and J dropped 2 bases, with 11 bases sitting between them. CDR3 length equals 15 residues. The CDR3 spells CASSFAQGGNQPQHF. The DNA for the CDR3 is TGTGCCAGCAGCTTCGCCCAGGGTGGCAATCAGCCCCAGCATTTT.

The table lists this clone with a few counts. J is TRBJ2-5 and V is TRBV7-9; 13 positions match TRBD2. CDR1 is SEHNR and CDR2 is FQNEAQ in the germline V gene (reference sequence). The CDR3 covers 15 residues. V lost 5 bases and J lost 6; bases outside the gene matches: 6. CDR3 sequence reads: CASSELAGGPQTQYF. The DNA for the CDR3 is TGTGCCAGCAGCGAACTAGCGGGGGGGCCTCAGACCCAGTACTTC.

The J gene is TRBJ1-1, the V gene TRBV3-1 (or the pseudogene TRBV3-2); unclear D gene. This CDR3 region has 13 residues. V gave up 3 bases and J gave up 1 base, with 6 bases separating them. CDR1 is LGHDT and CDR2 is YNNKEL in the germline V gene (reference sequence). DNA of the CDR3: TGTGCCAGCAGCCATCGCGAGAACACTGAAGCTTTCTTT. Translating gives CASSHRENTEAFF.

The CDR3 coding sequence is TGCAGTGCCGGACGCGTTAGCGAGCAGTACTTC. As protein: CSAGRVSEQYF. The rearrangement joins TRBV20-1 to TRBJ2-7; no reliable D call. The CDR3 is 11 residues long. CDR1 and CDR2 (germline): DFQATT, SNEGSKA (reference sequence). V lost 6 bases and J 6 bases, leaving 12 bases between the germline ends.

V gene TRBV7-9 combines with J gene TRBJ1-6, with D possibly TRBD1 on 5 matching bases. Looked up from germline, CDR1 is SEHNR and CDR2 is FQNEAQ (reference sequence). The CDR3 length is 14 residues. The germline V and J ends were trimmed by 5 bases and 7 bases, with 12 bases remaining between them. Here the CDR3 reads CASSNLGDNSPLHF. The CDR3 DNA reads as TGTGCCAGCAGCAACCTGGGGGACAATTCACCCCTCCACTTT.

V is TRBV7-9 and J is TRBJ1-2; unclear D gene. The CDR3 length is 15 residues. Trimming removed 5 bases from V and 0 bases from J, with 13 bases in between. From germline, CDR1 is SEHNR and CDR2 FQNEAQ (reference sequence). CDR3 coding DNA: TGTGCCAGCAGCCCCCGGGCTAGTACTAACTATGGCTACACCTTC. Amino acids: CASSPRASTNYGYTF.

This chain uses TRBV11-2 with TRBJ1-2; tentative D call: TRBD1 (6 bases). Deletions cut 7 bases from V and 8 bases from J, with 20 bases between. The length of the CDR3 is 14 residues. From germline, CDR1 is SGHAT and CDR2 FQNNGV. CDR3 nucleotides: TGTGCCAGCACGTCAGACACAGGGCTGAGGGGCTACACCTTC. Protein: CASTSDTGLRGYTF.

The table lists this clone with a count of one. The V and J genes are TRBV7-8 and TRBJ1-6; tentatively, D is TRBD1 (5 bases). Germline values: CDR1 SGHVS, CDR2 FQNEAQ. V was trimmed by 5 bases and J by 8 bases, leaving 16 bases between them. The CDR3 has 15 amino acids. In nucleotides, the CDR3 is TGTGCCAGCAGCCCCAGGGATGTATGGGATTCACCCCTCCACTTT. Its translation: CASSPRDVWDSPLHF.

The rearrangement links TRBV7-2 to TRBJ1-5, with unresolved D. Germline CDR1 and CDR2: SGHTA and FQGNSA. The CDR3 totals 13 residues. V gave up 6 bases and J gave up 0 bases, with 6 bases separating them. The CDR3 bases are TGTGCCAGCAGTATTAATAGCAATCAGCCCCAGCATTTT. Its translation: CASSINSNQPQHF.

The chain recombines TRBV18 with TRBJ1-6; possibly TRBD1 for D (5 bases). The CDR3 runs 16 residues. The germline V gene has CDR1 KGHSH and CDR2 LQKENI. Trimming pared 1 base from V and 7 bases from J, leaving 14 bases between. DNA of the CDR3: TGTGCCAGCTCACCACGTGGAGGGGATGCCAATTCACCCCTCCACTTT. It is translated as CASSPRGGDANSPLHF.

The chain uses TRBV19 and TRBJ1-2; 7 nucleotides align to TRBD1. Trimming cost V 6 bases and J 6 bases; bases outside gene matches: 16. Germline-derived CDR1 and CDR2 are LNHDA and SQIVND (reference sequence). The CDR3 is 16 amino acids. The CDR3 spells CASSLINTGQTHGYTF. The CDR3 DNA follows: TGTGCCAGTAGCCTGATAAACACGGGACAGACCCATGGCTACACCTTC.

The chain combines TRBV7-9 with TRBJ1-2; no clear D gene. Germline loops: CDR1 SEHNR, CDR2 FQNEAQ (reference sequence). Between the trimmed V and J ends, which lost 5 bases and 8 bases, there was a span of 12 bases. This CDR3 spans 12 amino acids. Here the CDR3 reads CASSHTDEGYTF. DNA of the CDR3: TGTGCCAGCAGCCACACGGACGAAGGCTACACCTTC.

This clone occurred a few times. The V call is TRBV5-1, the J call TRBJ2-5; D is possibly TRBD1 or TRBD2 (5 bases each). V lost 1 base and J 5 bases, leaving 12 bases between the germline ends. Germline assignment: CDR1 SGHRS and CDR2 YFSETQ. This CDR3 region has 14 residues. The CDR3: CASSLRGLGETQYF. As DNA, the CDR3 is TGCGCCAGCAGCTTGCGGGGCCTAGGGGAGACCCAGTACTTC.

J is TRBJ1-2 and V is TRBV27; 7 positions match TRBD1. Trimming took 2 bases from V and 8 from J; bases not matched to a gene: 11. Germline CDR1 reads MNHEY; CDR2 reads SMNVEV (reference sequence). This CDR3 spans 15 amino acids. The CDR3 DNA reads as TGTGCCAGCAGTTTAGGGGGGACAGTTAGTCGGGGCTACACCTTC. Protein: CASSLGGTVSRGYTF.